Below are 15 T cell receptor beta chains sequenced from a single sample in a study of blood T cell repertoires in COVID-19. This table comes from immunoSEQ multiplex PCR, and its TCRdb copy is limited to in-frame clones, with some not included. The table has over 250,000 clones, 85% seen once. Sequencing was done on a sample of peripheral blood. The receptor source for this set is a human donor in a cohort sampled during active COVID-19.

The rearrangement joins TRBV7-2 to TRBJ2-5, with 9 bases fitting TRBD1. This CDR3 region has 15 residues. The V segment lost 5 bases and the J segment 4 bases; nucleotides outside the gene matches: 8. Germline V lookup: CDR1 SGHTA, CDR2 FQGNSA. As DNA, the CDR3 is TGTGCCAGCAGCACCCAACAGGGGGCGCGAGAGACCCAGTACTTC. Amino acid sequence: CASSTQQGARETQYF.

The genes are TRBV19 and TRBJ2-1, with TRBD1 matching 7 bases. The length of the CDR3 is 15 residues. The germline gives CDR1 LNHDA, CDR2 SQIVND (reference sequence). Trimming cost V 6 bases and J 3 bases; bases outside gene matches: 8. CDR3 sequence reads: CASSQTGTVYNEQFF. As DNA, the CDR3 is TGTGCCAGTAGCCAGACCGGGACAGTCTACAATGAGCAGTTCTTC.

The V call is TRBV5-4, the J call TRBJ1-4, with 8 bases fitting TRBD1. Germline CDR1 is SGHNT and CDR2 is YYREEE (reference sequence). There are 14 residues in the CDR3. Trimming at V came to 4 bases and at J to 7 bases, leaving 6 bases not matched to a gene. The CDR3 DNA is TGTGCCAGCAGCCTACAGGGGGGGAGTGAAAAACTGTTTTTT. Translation gives CASSLQGGSEKLFF.

The chain has TRBV24-1 and TRBJ2-5, with 8 bases lining up with TRBD1. V shed 1 base and J 5 bases; nucleotides not matched to a gene: 5. The CDR3 sequence is 15 residues long. Germline loops: CDR1 KGHDR, CDR2 SFDVKD. CDR3 amino acids: CATSDFRQGAETQYF. The CDR3 DNA is TGTGCCACCAGTGATTTCAGGCAGGGGGCTGAGACCCAGTACTTC.

The chain links TRBV30 to TRBJ1-2; the D is unclear. The germline gives CDR1 GTSNPN, CDR2 SVGIG (reference sequence). The V end lost 2 bases, the J end lost 8 bases, and 15 bases lay between the germline ends. The CDR3 is 13 amino acids. The CDR3 loop is CAWSSALNRGYTF. In nucleotides, the CDR3 is TGTGCCTGGAGTTCCGCCTTAAACCGGGGCTACACCTTC.

The rearrangement links TRBV24-1 to TRBJ2-4, with 7 bases aligning to TRBD1. Germline CDR1 is KGHDR and CDR2 is SFDVKD. Losses at the gene ends were 7 bases for V and 7 bases for J; bases not matched to a gene: 9. This CDR3 is 14 amino acids long. The CDR3 protein is CATSSTGVANIQYF. Written as DNA, the CDR3 is TGTGCCACCAGCAGTACAGGGGTAGCGAACATTCAGTACTTC.

V usage is TRBV7-6 and J usage is TRBJ2-1, with D possibly being TRBD2 (6 bases). V was cut by 0 bases and J by 0 bases, with 12 bases left in between. Germline V gives CDR1 SGHVS, CDR2 FNYEAQ. The CDR3 extends over 17 amino acids. CDR3 in DNA: TGTGCCAGCAGCTTAGCAGTCGGGAGAGACTCCTACAATGAGCAGTTCTTC. The encoded protein is CASSLAVGRDSYNEQFF.

The J gene is TRBJ2-2, the V gene TRBV7-9; TRBD1 is a possible D gene (6 bases). V was pared by 5 bases and J by 1 base, with 17 bases between. CDR1 and CDR2 from the germline V gene are SEHNR and FQNEAQ (reference sequence). This CDR3 comprises 17 residues. This chain's CDR3 is CASSHVPGTLNTGELFF. DNA of the CDR3: TGTGCCAGCAGCCACGTCCCCGGGACATTGAACACCGGGGAGCTGTTTTTT.

V and J are TRBV6-5 and TRBJ2-6; 7 positions match TRBD1. CDR1 MNHEY and CDR2 SVGAGI come from the germline V gene. The CDR3 contains 15 residues. V shed 6 bases, J shed 1 base, and the junction held 3 bases outside the gene matches. The CDR3 nucleotides are TGTGCCAGCAGGGCAGGGGGTTCTGGGGCCAACGTCCTGACTTTC. Amino acids: CASRAGGSGANVLTF.

DNA of the CDR3: TGTGCCAGCAGCGCACATCAGAGGAGTAGCTCCTACGAGCAGTACTTC. Translation: CASSAHQRSSSYEQYF. This chain connects TRBV7-8 to TRBJ2-7, with unresolved D. CDR1 is SGHVS, CDR2 FQNEAQ, per germline. The CDR3 runs 16 residues. V was pared by 5 bases and J by 0 bases, with 17 bases between.

The count of this clone is one. The chain recombines TRBV6-6 with TRBJ2-6; the D is unclear. V was cut by 7 bases and J by 0 bases, with 10 bases left in between. This CDR3 comprises 15 residues. In germline, CDR1 is MNHNY, CDR2 SVGAGI (reference sequence). CDR3 residues: CASTPAGSGANVLTF. CDR3 sequence (DNA): TGTGCCAGCACCCCCGCCGGCTCTGGGGCCAACGTCCTGACTTTC.

V usage is TRBV3-1 (or the pseudogene TRBV3-2) and J usage is TRBJ2-7; maybe TRBD1 (6 bases). This CDR3 is 15 amino acids long. With 1 base removed from V and 5 bases from J, the gap between germline ends came to 15 bases. CDR1 and CDR2 (germline): LGHDT, YNNKEL (reference sequence). The CDR3 nucleotides read TGTGCCAGCAGCCAAGTGGCACAGGGCAAACACGAGCAGTACTTC. Amino acid sequence: CASSQVAQGKHEQYF.

This clone was picked up one time. This sequence joins TRBV7-2 and TRBJ1-3; 9 nucleotides align to TRBD1. The CDR3 runs to 17 residues. Germline loops: CDR1 SGHTA, CDR2 FQGNSA. V lost 9 bases, J lost 0 bases, and 12 bases stayed unmatched. The DNA for the CDR3 is TGTGCCAGTACCTACGGGACAGGGCTTACCTCTGGAAACACCATATATTTT. It translates to CASTYGTGLTSGNTIYF.

V is TRBV19 and J is TRBJ1-2; 8 bases map to TRBD1. With 5 bases clipped from V and 6 bases from J, the junction kept 8 bases outside the gene matches. Per germline, CDR1 LNHDA and CDR2 SQIVND (reference sequence). CDR3 size: 14 residues. CDR3 DNA: TGTGCCAGTAGTTCCCGCGACAGGGGAGATGGCTACACCTTC. It yields the protein CASSSRDRGDGYTF.

The CDR3 bases are TGTGCCAGCAGTTACTCGGGGGACAGGGCGCCTTCGTCCCAGTACTTC. It translates to CASSYSGDRAPSSQYF. The rearrangement joins TRBV6-5 to TRBJ2-5; TRBD1 matches 9 bases. Germline values: CDR1 MNHEY, CDR2 SVGAGI. J lost 9 bases, V lost 0 bases, and 11 bases had no gene match. The CDR3 totals 16 residues.